The sample holds many counts of the clone carrying this T cell receptor beta chain. Trimming shortened V by 1 base and J by 10 bases, and 23 bases separated the two germline ends. Germline V gene sequence: CDR1 SQVTM, CDR2 ANQGSEA. The CDR3 is 16 residues long. Via MiXCR, TCRdb re-called the 5' RACE reads, giving one row per CDR3 protein. In the table there are over 55,000 distinct CDR3 sequences, roughly a sixth of which are singletons. The source of the sample is a study of HIV-infected patients and healthy controls. The gene calls are TRBV29-1 and TRBJ2-1, with D perhaps TRBD2 (6 bases). The clonotype originates from a human donor in good health. Sequenced: CD4+ T cells from blood. CDR3 sequence: CSVEVPSGPPKGEQFF. The CDR3, as DNA: TGCAGCGTTGAAGTCCCCAGCGGGCCACCCAAGGGGGAGCAGTTCTTC.